The 27 T cell receptor beta chains presented below share a single source sample, sequenced in a study of T cells in Graves' hyperthyroidism and ophthalmopathy. Amplified TCR beta CDR3 regions derived from RNA transcripts. TCR CDR3 regions were first amplified by RT-PCR with HTBI primers. TCRdb used MiXCR to reprocess the multiplex PCR reads, holding one entry per CDR3 protein. The sample shows fewer than 750,000 distinct CDR3 sequences, roughly 15% of them seen only once. Sequenced input: blood. All receptors come from a woman aged 50 to 65 with Graves' ophthalmopathy.

This clonotype occurred a few times. J is TRBJ2-1 and V is TRBV5-1; D gene ambiguous. In germline, CDR1 is SGHRS, CDR2 YFSETQ. The ends were cut back, 5 bases at V and 9 bases at J, with 15 bases in the middle. The CDR3 is made up of 13 amino acids. This chain's CDR3 is CASRVASSSEQFF. CDR3 nucleotide sequence: TGCGCCAGCAGGGTGGCCTCCTCGAGTGAGCAGTTCTTC.

Many counts were recorded for this clonotype. V is TRBV28 and J is TRBJ2-3; TRBD2 might be the D (5 bases). The CDR3 runs 15 residues. Trimming stripped 5 bases from V and 2 bases from J, with 14 bases between. Germline-derived CDR1 and CDR2 are MDHEN and SYDVKM. The CDR3 sequence: CASSHTGIYTDTQYF. In DNA form, the CDR3 reads TGTGCCAGCAGTCACACGGGGATATACACAGATACGCAGTATTTT.

This clonotype was observed a few times. The chain is built from TRBV20-1 and TRBJ2-2, with 7 bases fitting TRBD2. The CDR3 is made up of 12 amino acids. The junction had 1 base not matched to a gene; V was cut back by 2 bases and J by 7 bases. Germline CDR1 and CDR2: DFQATT and SNEGSKA (reference sequence). Here the CDR3 DNA reads TGCAGTGCTAGATGGACTAGCGGGGAGCTGTTTTTT. Translating gives CSARWTSGELFF.

This clonotype was seen at least ten times. The chain is built from TRBV20-1 and TRBJ2-7, with TRBD2 identical over 7 bases. Germline V lookup: CDR1 DFQATT, CDR2 SNEGSKA (reference sequence). The CDR3 covers 14 residues. Trimming at V came to 4 bases and at J to 2 bases, leaving 8 bases not matched to a gene. CDR3 sequence reads: CSATPLAFTYEQYF. The CDR3 DNA is TGCAGTGCTACGCCACTAGCGTTTACCTACGAGCAGTACTTC.

This clonotype was observed a few times. CDR3 residues: CASRDRDSANQPQHF. CDR3 DNA sequence: TGTGCCAGCAGGGACCGGGACAGCGCAAATCAGCCCCAGCATTTT. The rearrangement links TRBV6-2 or TRBV6-3 to TRBJ1-5; 7 nucleotides agree with TRBD1. Per germline, CDR1 MNHEY and CDR2 SVGEGT. The CDR3 is 15 amino acids. The V and J ends lost 6 bases and 4 bases, in that order; junction bases with no gene match: 9.

This clonotype was counted ten times or more. This sequence joins TRBV20-1 and TRBJ1-1, with D perhaps TRBD1 (5 bases). CDR3 length equals 15 residues. V was shortened by 0 bases and J by 1 base, with 12 bases between the two germline ends. Germline CDR1 DFQATT, CDR2 SNEGSKA (reference sequence). CDR3 nucleotide sequence: TGCAGTGCTAGAGATCCCTTGCAGGGGAACACTGAAGCTTTCTTT. Translation gives CSARDPLQGNTEAFF.

Concerning this clonotype: A much larger clone lies a single base off, so this may be a read error. The chain employs TRBV20-1 and TRBJ2-1; 10 bases map to TRBD2. The germline V gene has CDR1 DFQATT and CDR2 SNEGSKA (reference sequence). CDR3 length: 14 amino acids. The CDR3 protein is CSAASGSSYNERFF. CDR3 nucleotide sequence: TGCAGTGCCGCTAGCGGGAGCTCCTACAATGAGCGGTTCTTC.

In this sample, this clonotype turned up a few times. This rearrangement joins TRBV19 to TRBJ2-1; TRBD2 agrees at 8 bases. Trimming removed 6 bases from V and 3 bases from J; junction bases left unmatched: 10. Germline CDR1 LNHDA, CDR2 SQIVND (reference sequence). CDR3 length equals 16 residues. For the CDR3, the DNA is TGTGCCAGTAGGCCCACGGGACTAGATTTCTACAATGAGCAGTTCTTC. Translating gives CASRPTGLDFYNEQFF.

This clonotype was counted a few times. The chain uses TRBV29-1 and TRBJ2-3; 14 bases match TRBD2. Per the germline V gene, CDR1 is SQVTM and CDR2 is ANQGSEA. V gave up 3 bases and J gave up 3 bases; unmatched junction bases: 2. CDR3 size: 15 residues. The CDR3, as DNA: TGCAGCGTTGAGGGACTAGCGGGAGTGACAGATACGCAGTATTTT. This encodes CSVEGLAGVTDTQYF.

This clonotype has ten or more counts. The CDR3 here is CASSQDAVRGQYF. The DNA for the CDR3 is TGTGCCAGCAGCCAAGATGCGGTCCGAGGGCAGTATTTT. The chain has TRBV3-1 and TRBJ2-3; no clear D gene. V lost 0 bases and J lost 11, with 12 bases in between. Germline values: CDR1 LGHDT, CDR2 YNNKEL (reference sequence). The CDR3 is 13 residues long.

This clonotype came up a few times. A clone one base away is much larger, so this may be a read error. The chain couples TRBV7-6 to TRBJ2-1, with D unclear. Germline-derived CDR1 and CDR2 are SGHVS and FNYEAQ. V shed 1 base and J shed 6 bases, with 7 bases lying between them. The CDR3 has 13 residues. As DNA, the CDR3 is TGTGCCAGCAGCTTAGATCGGTTCAATGAGCAGTTCTTC. Encoded protein: CASSLDRFNEQFF.

This clonotype came up many times. The J gene is TRBJ1-2, the V gene TRBV7-2; 10 nucleotides line up with TRBD1. CDR3 length: 16 residues. Germline assignment: CDR1 SGHTA and CDR2 FQGNSA. V gave up 2 bases and J gave up 8 bases; unmatched junction bases: 11. This chain's CDR3 is CASSLYGQGGFQGYTF. The CDR3 coding sequence is TGTGCCAGCAGCTTATACGGACAGGGGGGGTTTCAAGGCTACACCTTC. The whole variable domain, remainder taken from reference TRBV7-2 and TRBJ1-2, is GAGVSQSPSNKVTEKGKDVELRCDPISGHTALYWYRQSLGQGLEFLIYFQGNSAPDKSGLPSDRFSAERTGGSVSTLTIQRTQQEDSAVYLCASSLYGQGGFQGYTFGSGTRLTVV.

This clonotype was observed at least ten times. The genes are TRBV28 and TRBJ1-1, with a possible D match to TRBD1 (5 bases). From germline, CDR1 is MDHEN and CDR2 SYDVKM. With 5 bases removed from V and 3 bases from J, the gap between germline ends came to 13 bases. The CDR3 extends over 14 amino acids. The CDR3 nucleotides are TGTGCCAGCAGTACACAGGCGACCCACACTGAAGCTTTCTTT. Amino acid sequence: CASSTQATHTEAFF. The full variable domain, its missing parts supplied by reference TRBV28 and TRBJ1-1, is DVKVTQSSRYLVKRTGEKVFLECVQDMDHENMFWYRQDPGLGLRLIYFSYDVKMKEKGDIPEGYSVSREKKERFSLILESASTNQTSMYLCASSTQATHTEAFFGQGTRLTVV.

This clonotype was detected many times. The chain is built from TRBV5-1 and TRBJ2-1; 10 nucleotides align to TRBD2. The junction had 7 bases not matched to a gene; V was cut back by 4 bases and J by 0 bases. Germline V lookup: CDR1 SGHRS, CDR2 YFSETQ. The CDR3 has 17 residues. The CDR3 region is CASSLGLAVSSYNEQFF. The CDR3 DNA reads TGCGCCAGCAGCCTTGGACTAGCGGTAAGCTCCTACAATGAGCAGTTCTTC.

This sequence joins TRBV7-3 and TRBJ2-5; 9 bases fit TRBD1. CDR1 SGHTA and CDR2 FQGTGA come from the germline V gene. This CDR3 contains 16 residues. Trimming took 1 base from V and 6 from J; bases not matched to a gene: 9. CDR3 sequence reads: CASSLMGTGSVKTQYF. CDR3 coding DNA: TGTGCCAGCAGCTTAATGGGGACAGGGAGTGTTAAGACCCAGTACTTC. Looking up the rest from reference TRBV7-3 and TRBJ2-5 gives the full variable domain: GAGVSQTPSNKVTEKGKYVELRCDPISGHTALYWYRQSLGQGPEFLIYFQGTGAADDSGLPNDRFFAVRPEGSVSTLKIQRTERGDSAVYLCASSLMGTGSVKTQYFGPGTRLLVL.

In this sample, this clonotype turned up many times. The chain recombines TRBV6-1 with TRBJ1-5; D not resolved. Germline V gene lookup returns CDR1 MNHNS and CDR2 SASEGT. Trimming pared 5 bases from V and 5 bases from J, leaving 10 bases between. The CDR3 runs to 13 residues. CDR3 sequence reads: CASSWASYQPQHF. CDR3 DNA: TGTGCCAGCAGTTGGGCATCATATCAGCCCCAGCATTTT.

J is TRBJ2-3 and V is TRBV6-2 or TRBV6-3; D is unresolved. This CDR3 has 12 residues. The V gene's germline CDR1 is MNHEY and CDR2 SVGEGT. V was shortened by 6 bases and J by 6 bases, with 10 bases between the two germline ends. The CDR3 bases are TGTGCCAGCAGGACGAACTTCGATACGCAGTATTTT. This codes for CASRTNFDTQYF.

This clonotype was counted a few times. The rearrangement links TRBV18 to TRBJ2-7; TRBD1 aligns across 7 bases. CDR1 is KGHSH and CDR2 is LQKENI in the germline V gene. The V segment lost 4 bases and the J segment 2 bases; nucleotides outside the gene matches: 5. The CDR3 loop spans 14 amino acids. The CDR3 reads CASSRGTVAYEQYF. The CDR3, as DNA: TGTGCCAGCTCACGAGGGACAGTAGCCTACGAGCAGTACTTC. The full variable domain, rest sourced from reference TRBV18 and TRBJ2-7, is NAGVMQNPRHLVRRRGQEARLRCSPMKGHSHVYWYRQLPEEGLKFMVYLQKENIIDESGMPKERFSAEFPKEGPSILRIQQVVRGDSAAYFCASSRGTVAYEQYFGPGTRLTVT.

With regard to this clonotype: At one end, the junction sequence differs from germline, possibly due to a read error. The chain recombines TRBV9 with TRBJ2-3, with TRBD2 identical over 8 bases. Germline CDR1 and CDR2: SGDLS and YYNGEE. The CDR3 consists of 16 residues. Here the CDR3 DNA reads TGCGCCAGCAGCCAAGTACTTGCGGGGGGAGCAGATACGCAGTATTTT. This sequence encodes CASSQVLAGGADTQYF.

This clonotype was seen ten or more times. V is TRBV28 and J is TRBJ2-1; no clear D gene. Trimming left V 4 bases short and J 2 bases short, with 12 bases between. The CDR3 is 15 amino acids. Germline V CDR1 and CDR2: MDHEN, SYDVKM. The CDR3 nucleotides read TGTGCCAGCAGTTCCCTCCTGGGCCCCTACAATGAGCAGTTCTTC. Protein sequence: CASSSLLGPYNEQFF.

This clonotype was found many times. The CDR3 coding sequence is TGTGCCAGCAGTATGGAGCGATCTTCCTACGAGCAGTACTTC. Its translation: CASSMERSSYEQYF. V is TRBV2 and J is TRBJ2-7; D is unclear. Germline V gene data show CDR1 as SNHLY and CDR2 as FYNNEI. This CDR3 contains 14 residues. The V end was cut by 5 bases, the J end by 1 base, with 12 bases between.

Only a few counts were recorded for this clonotype. This chain joins TRBV29-1 and TRBJ2-4; 10 bases are a match to TRBD1. V dropped 6 bases and J dropped 10; count of bases not matched to a gene: 9. CDR1 SQVTM and CDR2 ANQGSEA come from the germline V gene. This CDR3 has 13 amino acids. CDR3 protein: CSVRGQGLEIQYF. The DNA of the CDR3 is TGCAGCGTAAGGGGACAGGGGCTTGAGATTCAGTACTTC.

This clonotype was counted ten times or more. CDR3 region: CASSQIITGELFF. In DNA, the CDR3 is TGCGCCAGCAGTCAAATCATCACCGGGGAGCTGTTTTTT. The J gene is TRBJ2-2, the V gene TRBV4-3, with D hard to call. The CDR3 has 13 amino acids. Trimming stripped 6 bases from V and 4 bases from J, with 9 bases between. The germline V gene has CDR1 LGHNA and CDR2 YSLEER.

This chain uses TRBV5-1 with TRBJ1-1; D gene unclear. Germline CDR1 reads SGHRS; CDR2 reads YFSETQ. The CDR3 runs to 13 residues. V was shortened by 6 bases and J by 1 base, with 10 bases between the two germline ends. The DNA of the CDR3 is TGCGCCAGCAAACAAGGAGAGAACACTGAAGCTTTCTTT. This encodes CASKQGENTEAFF.

In its sample, this clonotype was seen a few times. This rearrangement joins TRBV30 to TRBJ2-3; no firm D call. The V end lost 0 bases, the J end lost 2 bases, and 12 bases lay between the germline ends. The CDR3 length is 15 residues. Germline values: CDR1 GTSNPN, CDR2 SVGIG (reference sequence). For the CDR3, the DNA is TGTGCCTGGAGTGTAATTTTAGCCGACACAGATACGCAGTATTTT. Residues: CAWSVILADTDTQYF.

On this clonotype: A clone one base away is much larger, so this may be a read error. The rearrangement links TRBV27 to TRBJ2-2; D assignment may be TRBD1 or TRBD2 (6 bases each). The germline V gene has CDR1 MNHEY and CDR2 SMNVEV (reference sequence). Trimming cost V 7 bases and J 4 bases, with 19 bases left between them. The CDR3 is made up of 16 amino acids. The CDR3 reads CASTLSRGVVTGELFF. CDR3 coding DNA: TGTGCCAGCACCCTATCGAGGGGGGTGGTCACCGGGGAGCTGTTTTTT.

This clonotype has at least ten counts. The chain carries TRBV6-2 or TRBV6-3 and TRBJ2-7; 11 bases line up with TRBD1. From germline, CDR1 is MNHEY and CDR2 SVGEGT. The V and J ends lost 0 bases and 5 bases, in that order; junction bases with no gene match: 3. There are 15 residues in the CDR3. The CDR3 sequence: CASSYSGQGEDEQYF. In nucleotides, the CDR3 is TGTGCCAGCAGTTACTCGGGACAGGGGGAAGACGAGCAGTACTTC.